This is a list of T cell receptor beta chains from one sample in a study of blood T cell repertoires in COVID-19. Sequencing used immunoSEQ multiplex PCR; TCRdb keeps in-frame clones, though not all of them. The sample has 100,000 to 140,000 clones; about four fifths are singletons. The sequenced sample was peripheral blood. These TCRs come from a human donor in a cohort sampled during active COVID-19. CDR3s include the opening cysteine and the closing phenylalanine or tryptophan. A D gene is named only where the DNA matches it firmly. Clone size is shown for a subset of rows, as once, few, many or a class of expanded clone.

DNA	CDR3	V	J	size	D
TGCGCCAGCAGCTTATCAGCAGGGGGCAGAGGAGATGGCTACACCTTC	CASSLSAGGRGDGYTF	TRBV5-1	TRBJ1-2	few	TRBD1
TGCGCCAGCAGCGGGGGGACTGAGGGGGAGACCCAGTACTTC	CASSGGTEGETQYF	TRBV5-1	TRBJ2-5	.	.
TGTGCCAGCAGAGAATGGGGGTGGACAGGGGACGGCAATTCACCCCTCCACTTT	CASREWGWTGDGNSPLHF	TRBV14	TRBJ1-6	.	TRBD1
TGTGCCAGCACCCCGACGGGTGGAGGGAACACTGAAGCTTTCTTT	CASTPTGGGNTEAFF	TRBV25-1	TRBJ1-1	.	.
TGTGCCAGCAGCCCTCGGACTAGCGGGCGAGATACGCAGTATTTT	CASSPRTSGRDTQYF	TRBV3-1/TRBV3-2	TRBJ2-3	once	TRBD2
TGTGCCAGCAGACCCCCGGGACAGAACACCGGGGAGCTGTTTTTT	CASRPPGQNTGELFF	TRBV6-5	TRBJ2-2	few	.
TGTGCCAGCTCACCAAGGGGAGGGAGAACAGATACGCAGTATTTT	CASSPRGGRTDTQYF	TRBV18	TRBJ2-3	.	TRBD2
TGTGCCAGCAGGCCCCTTGAGTATGGCTACACCTTC	CASRPLEYGYTF	TRBV2	TRBJ1-2	once	.
TGTGCCAGCAGCGACCTGACAGGGGCGGACACTGAAGCTTTCTTT	CASSDLTGADTEAFF	TRBV6-2/TRBV6-3	TRBJ1-1	.	TRBD1
TGCGCCAGCAGCCAAGGCCTAGGCGGAGGCTACACCTTC	CASSQGLGGGYTF	TRBV4-3	TRBJ1-2	.	.
TGTGCCAGCAGCTTAGCGCCGGGGAACACTGAAGCTTTCTTT	CASSLAPGNTEAFF	TRBV11-2	TRBJ1-1	.	.
TGTGCCAGCAGAGACACGAAGAACACCATATATTTT	CASRDTKNTIYF	TRBV28	TRBJ1-3	.	.
TGTGCCAGCAGTCCCCTCTTGGTGGGACAGAACAATCAGCCCCAGCATTTT	CASSPLLVGQNNQPQHF	TRBV27	TRBJ1-5	.	TRBD1
TGTGCCAGCAGCCAAGGCAGGGACATGAACACTGAAGCTTTCTTT	CASSQGRDMNTEAFF	TRBV3-1/TRBV3-2	TRBJ1-1	.	.
TGTGCCTGGAGTGTAGGGAGTGAAAAACTGTTTTTT	CAWSVGSEKLFF	TRBV30	TRBJ1-4	.	.
TGTGCCAGCAGTTACGGACAGGGAAGGAACACCGGGGAGCTGTTTTTT	CASSYGQGRNTGELFF	TRBV6-2/TRBV6-3	TRBJ2-2	.	TRBD1
TGTGCCGCGCAATCCGCACTAGGACAGGCAGCTAACTATGGCTACACCTTC	CAAQSALGQAANYGYTF	TRBV2	TRBJ1-2	.	TRBD1
TGCAGCGTCAAAGGGGCCGTGAACACTGAAGCTTTCTTT	CSVKGAVNTEAFF	TRBV29-1	TRBJ1-1	.	.
TGTGCCAGCTCATCCAACCCGGGACTAGCGGAGACCCAGTACTTC	CASSSNPGLAETQYF	TRBV18	TRBJ2-5	.	TRBD2
TGCGCCAGCAGCCCAGGGACAGAGGGCACTAATGAAAAACTGTTTTTT	CASSPGTEGTNEKLFF	TRBV5-1	TRBJ1-4	.	TRBD1
TGTGCCAGCTCACCACCGGGGGGTCCACGCTCCTACAATGAGCAGTTCTTC	CASSPPGGPRSYNEQFF	TRBV18	TRBJ2-1	.	.
TGTGCCAGCTCCCTTAGCGGGAGGGAACATAATACGCAGTATTTT	CASSLSGREHNTQYF	TRBV5-4	TRBJ2-3	.	TRBD2
TGCGCCAGCAGCCAAGGACAAACTAATGAAAAACTGTTTTTT	CASSQGQTNEKLFF	TRBV4-3	TRBJ1-4	.	.
TGCGCCAGCAGCCAAGATCAGGGGGCGGATACGCAGTATTTT	CASSQDQGADTQYF	TRBV4-3	TRBJ2-3	.	TRBD1
TGTGCCAGCAGCTTGGACAGGGACAATGAGCAGTTCTTC	CASSLDRDNEQFF	TRBV7-3	TRBJ2-1	.	TRBD1
TGTGCCAGCAGCTGGGCGGGAGGCACTAGCACAGATACGCAGTATTTT	CASSWAGGTSTDTQYF	TRBV5-4	TRBJ2-3	.	TRBD2
TGTGCCAGCAGCTTGGTGAGCCCAAATGCCGGGGAGCTGTTTTTT	CASSLVSPNAGELFF	TRBV7-2	TRBJ2-2	once	.
TGCAGCGTTGAAGGCGCAGGGGCGGCCAGGGAAGCTTTCTTT	CSVEGAGAAREAFF	TRBV29-1	TRBJ1-1	.	.
TGTGCCAGCAGCCCAGGGGTTCGGGGCACCGGGGAGCTGTTTTTT	CASSPGVRGTGELFF	TRBV27	TRBJ2-2	.	.
TGTGCCAGCAGCGTAGCTCCCGGTCCCGGACAGGGGCCATCTAACGAGCAGTACTTC	CASSVAPGPGQGPSNEQYF	TRBV9	TRBJ2-7	.	TRBD1
TGTGCCAGCAGCTTAACGGGGACAGTTAACTATGGCTACACCTTC	CASSLTGTVNYGYTF	TRBV7-9	TRBJ1-2	.	TRBD1
TGCGCCAGCAGCCCTAAAAGCTACGGGGGTTCGGGGGGAGTAGGCACCGGGGAGCTGTTTTTT	CASSPKSYGGSGGVGTGELFF	TRBV4-1	TRBJ2-2	.	TRBD2
TGTGCCAGCAGTTTCAGGGACGGGGAGCTGTTTTTT	CASSFRDGELFF	TRBV27	TRBJ2-2	.	.
TGTGCCAGCAGCTTAGGACAGAATGTCCACTATGGCTACACCTTC	CASSLGQNVHYGYTF	TRBV7-9	TRBJ1-2	.	.
TGTGCCAGCACCTGGTACCCGGGACAGGGGGCAAGTGCAACTAATGAAAAACTGTTTTTT	CASTWYPGQGASATNEKLFF	TRBV28	TRBJ1-4	once	TRBD1
TGTGCCATCAGTGAAGCACTTGAGCTGAACACTGAAGCTTTCTTT	CAISEALELNTEAFF	TRBV10-3	TRBJ1-1	.	.
TGTGCCAGCAGTTACTTATTGGACAGGCTTTTGGAAAAACTGTTTTTT	CASSYLLDRLLEKLFF	TRBV6-2/TRBV6-3	TRBJ1-4	few	TRBD1
TGTGCCAGCACCGAGAGGCAAATCCTTAGTATGAACACTGAAGCTTTCTTT	CASTERQILSMNTEAFF	TRBV2	TRBJ1-1	.	.
TGTGCCACCAGCAGGGCAGGGGCCGTGAGCAATCAGCCCCAGCATTTT	CATSRAGAVSNQPQHF	TRBV15	TRBJ1-5	.	.
TGTGCCAGCAGCTTAGGACCCACAGGTGAAGCCTACGAGCAGTACTTC	CASSLGPTGEAYEQYF	TRBV7-2	TRBJ2-7	.	.
TGTGCCAGCAGCTTTACAGGGGGCGCAGGGAATACGCAGTATTTT	CASSFTGGAGNTQYF	TRBV7-2	TRBJ2-3	.	TRBD1
TGTGCCACTAGTGAGGGGGGTAGCACTGAAGCTTTCTTT	CATSEGGSTEAFF	TRBV24-1	TRBJ1-1	.	.
TGTGCCAGCAGCCGGGACAGCCAATACTATGGCTACACCTTC	CASSRDSQYYGYTF	TRBV5-4	TRBJ1-2	.	TRBD1
TGTGCCAGCAGCTCGGGACATCACTATGGCTACACCTTC	CASSSGHHYGYTF	TRBV11-2	TRBJ1-2	.	.
TGTGCCAGCAGCCAGGTTAACTATGGCTACACCTTC	CASSQVNYGYTF	TRBV7-2	TRBJ1-2	.	.